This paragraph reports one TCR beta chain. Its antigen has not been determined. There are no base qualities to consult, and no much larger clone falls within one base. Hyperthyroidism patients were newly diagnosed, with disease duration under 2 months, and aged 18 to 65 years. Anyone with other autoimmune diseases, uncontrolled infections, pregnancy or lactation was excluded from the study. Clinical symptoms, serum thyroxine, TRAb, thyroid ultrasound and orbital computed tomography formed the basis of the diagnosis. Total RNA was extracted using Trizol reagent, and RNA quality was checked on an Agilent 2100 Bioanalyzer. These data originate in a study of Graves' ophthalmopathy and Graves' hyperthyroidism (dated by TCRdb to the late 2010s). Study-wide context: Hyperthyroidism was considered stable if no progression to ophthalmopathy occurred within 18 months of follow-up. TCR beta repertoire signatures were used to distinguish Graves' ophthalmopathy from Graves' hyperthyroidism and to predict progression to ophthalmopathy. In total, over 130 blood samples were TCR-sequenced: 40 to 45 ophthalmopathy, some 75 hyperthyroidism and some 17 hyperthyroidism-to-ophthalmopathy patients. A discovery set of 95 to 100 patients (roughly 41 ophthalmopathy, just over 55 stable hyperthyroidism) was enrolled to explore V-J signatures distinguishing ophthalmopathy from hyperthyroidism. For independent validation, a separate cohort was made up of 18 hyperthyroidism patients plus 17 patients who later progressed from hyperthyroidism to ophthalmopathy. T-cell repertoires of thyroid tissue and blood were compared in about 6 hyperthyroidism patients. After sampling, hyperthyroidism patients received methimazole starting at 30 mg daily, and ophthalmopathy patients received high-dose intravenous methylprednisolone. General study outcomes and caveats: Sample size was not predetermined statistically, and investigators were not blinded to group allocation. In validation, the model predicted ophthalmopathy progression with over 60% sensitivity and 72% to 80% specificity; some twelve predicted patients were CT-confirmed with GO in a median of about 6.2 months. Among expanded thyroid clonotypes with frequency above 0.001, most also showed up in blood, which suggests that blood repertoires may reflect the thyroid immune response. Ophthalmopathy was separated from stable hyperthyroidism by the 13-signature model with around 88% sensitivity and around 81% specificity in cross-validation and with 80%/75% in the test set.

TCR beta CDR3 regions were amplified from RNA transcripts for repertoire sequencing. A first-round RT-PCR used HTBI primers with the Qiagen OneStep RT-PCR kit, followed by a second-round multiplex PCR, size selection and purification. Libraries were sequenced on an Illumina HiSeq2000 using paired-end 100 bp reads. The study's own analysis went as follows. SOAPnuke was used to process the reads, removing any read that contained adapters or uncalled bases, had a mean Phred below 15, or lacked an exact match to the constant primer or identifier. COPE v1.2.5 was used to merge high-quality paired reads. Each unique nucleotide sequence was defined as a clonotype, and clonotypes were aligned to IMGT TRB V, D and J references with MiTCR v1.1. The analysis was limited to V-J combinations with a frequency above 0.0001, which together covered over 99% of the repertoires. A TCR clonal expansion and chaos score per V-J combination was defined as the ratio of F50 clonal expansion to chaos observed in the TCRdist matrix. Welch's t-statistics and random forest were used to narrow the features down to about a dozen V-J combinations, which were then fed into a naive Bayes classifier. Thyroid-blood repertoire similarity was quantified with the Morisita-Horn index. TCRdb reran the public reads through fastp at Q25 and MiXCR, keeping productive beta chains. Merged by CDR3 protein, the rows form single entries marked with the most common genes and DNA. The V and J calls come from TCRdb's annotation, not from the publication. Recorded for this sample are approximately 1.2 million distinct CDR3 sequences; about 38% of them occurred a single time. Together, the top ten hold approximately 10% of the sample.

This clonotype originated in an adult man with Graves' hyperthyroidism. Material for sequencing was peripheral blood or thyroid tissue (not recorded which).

The CDR3 region: CASSPPTPQPQHF. The nucleotide sequence reads TGTGCCAGCAGTCCGCCTACTCCCCAGCCCCAGCATTTT. The chain uses TRBV27 and TRBJ1-5; the D gene cannot be named for sure. The junction shows trimming of 5 bases on V and 7 bases on J, plus 12 bases between the germline ends. CDR1 and CDR2, looked up from the germline V gene (reference sequence), are MNHEY and SMNVEV. From the cysteine through the phenylalanine, the CDR3 covers 13 amino acids. Just the 39-base CDR3 DNA is kept, in frame starting at base 1.